The 10 T cell receptor beta chains listed next were all sequenced from one sample in a study of T cells after posttransplantation cyclophosphamide. Libraries were prepared by immunoSEQ multiplex PCR; TCRdb keeps only in-frame clonotypes and omits some of them. The sample shows tens of thousands of clones, none of them appearing just once. Material: PBMCs. Receptors originate from a man in his forties in good health, CMV-negative, and a related stem cell transplant donor.

This clone has ten or more counts. The rearrangement uses TRBV11-3 and TRBJ2-2; TRBD1 is a possible D gene (6 bases). Germline V CDR1 and CDR2: SGHNT, YENEEA. Trimming shortened V by 2 bases and J by 5 bases, and 12 bases separated the two germline ends. The CDR3 runs 15 residues. DNA of the CDR3: TGTGCCAGCAGCTTATGGGCGGACAGAACCGGGGAGCTGTTTTTT. Its protein product is CASSLWADRTGELFF.

This clone was counted ten times or more. V usage is TRBV27 and J usage is TRBJ2-3; D not certain. CDR3 length: 15 amino acids. Per the germline V gene, CDR1 is MNHEY and CDR2 is SMNVEV (reference sequence). V dropped 5 bases and J dropped 2 bases, with 14 bases sitting between them. This chain's CDR3 is CASSLSVTDTDTQYF. CDR3 nucleotides: TGTGCCAGCAGTCTTTCCGTTACAGACACAGATACGCAGTATTTT.

This clone came up many times. The chain joins TRBV19 to TRBJ1-1; no firm D call. Trimming took off 5 bases at V and 4 bases at J, with 11 bases between the two ends. The CDR3 covers 13 residues. Germline V gene data show CDR1 as LNHDA and CDR2 as SQIVND (reference sequence). The CDR3 nucleotides are TGTGCCAGTAGTGTGAATCCGGGCACTGAAGCTTTCTTT. Its translation: CASSVNPGTEAFF.

This clone was seen many times. This chain uses TRBV29-1 with TRBJ2-7; the match to TRBD1 covers 11 bases. Germline assignment: CDR1 SQVTM and CDR2 ANQGSEA. The V segment lost 7 bases and the J segment 7 bases; nucleotides outside the gene matches: 6. This CDR3 region has 12 residues. CDR3 sequence (DNA): TGCAGCGCCGGACAGGGGGCGCGGGAGCAGTACTTC. This gives the protein CSAGQGAREQYF.

There are many counts of this clone. The V and J genes are TRBV28 and TRBJ2-1; D possibly corresponds to TRBD2 (6 bases). This CDR3 is built from 15 residues. Germline assignment: CDR1 MDHEN and CDR2 SYDVKM. With 4 bases removed from V and 8 bases from J, the gap between germline ends came to 18 bases. The CDR3 reads CASSSRRERIDEQFF. The CDR3 nucleotides read TGTGCCAGCAGTTCTCGCCGGGAGCGTATCGATGAGCAGTTCTTC.

This clone came up many times. The chain employs TRBV27 and TRBJ2-7; D unclear. This CDR3 is built from 13 residues. The V and J ends lost 2 bases and 2 bases respectively, with 7 bases between them. Per the germline V gene, CDR1 is MNHEY and CDR2 is SMNVEV (reference sequence). CDR3 DNA: TGTGCCAGCAGTTTAGCGCGGACCTACGAGCAGTACTTC. Amino acids: CASSLARTYEQYF.

This clone came up many times. The chain links TRBV29-1 to TRBJ2-3; 13 bases agree with TRBD2. V dropped 3 bases and J dropped 2; count of bases not matched to a gene: 5. This CDR3 spans 16 amino acids. Germline-derived CDR1 and CDR2 are SQVTM and ANQGSEA. CDR3 coding DNA: TGCAGCGTTGACGGGACTAGCGGGATGCCCACAGATACGCAGTATTTT. Its translation is CSVDGTSGMPTDTQYF.

This clone was observed many times. The chain links TRBV6-5 to TRBJ1-2; tentative D call: TRBD1 (6 bases). The germline V and J ends were trimmed by 4 bases and 4 bases, with 13 bases remaining between them. The CDR3 extends over 14 amino acids. Per the germline V gene, CDR1 is MNHEY and CDR2 is SVGAGI. The chain's CDR3 is CASSSNDRSYGYTF. The CDR3 region has the DNA TGTGCCAGCAGTTCAAACGACAGGTCCTATGGCTACACCTTC.

This clone was seen many times. The gene calls are TRBV19 and TRBJ2-2; TRBD1 is a possible D gene (5 bases). The germline V and J ends were trimmed by 2 bases and 7 bases, with 8 bases remaining between them. The germline gives CDR1 LNHDA, CDR2 SQIVND (reference sequence). This CDR3 contains 13 residues. CDR3 in amino acids: CASSILRGGELFF. The CDR3 DNA sequence: TGTGCCAGTAGTATATTAAGGGGCGGGGAGCTGTTTTTT.

This clone has a count of ten or more. This chain connects TRBV7-2 to TRBJ2-2, with D unclear. Germline lookup yields CDR1 SGHTA and CDR2 FQGNSA. The CDR3 is 14 residues long. V lost 5 bases to trimming and J lost 1 base, with 8 bases between them. The CDR3 protein is CASSLDGNTGELFF. CDR3 nucleotide sequence: TGTGCCAGCAGCCTAGACGGGAACACCGGGGAGCTGTTTTTT.